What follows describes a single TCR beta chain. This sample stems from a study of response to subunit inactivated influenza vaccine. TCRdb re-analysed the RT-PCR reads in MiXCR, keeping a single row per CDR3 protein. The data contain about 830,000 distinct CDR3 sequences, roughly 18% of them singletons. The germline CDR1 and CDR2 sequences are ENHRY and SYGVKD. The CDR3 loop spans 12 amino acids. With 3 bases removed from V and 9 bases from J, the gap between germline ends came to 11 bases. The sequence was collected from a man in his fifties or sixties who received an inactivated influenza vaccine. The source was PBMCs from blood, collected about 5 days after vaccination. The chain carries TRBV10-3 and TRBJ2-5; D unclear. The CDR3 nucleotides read TGTGCCATCAGTGACCGTGCGCTGGCCCAGTACTTC. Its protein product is CAISDRALAQYF.